Sequencing of this T cell receptor beta chain was carried out in a study of T cells expressing NK-cell markers. This CDR3 spans 16 amino acids. Germline CDR1 and CDR2: MNHEY and SMNVEV (reference sequence). TCRdb reprocessed the 5' RACE reads and reports one entry per CDR3 protein, with no DNA. This sample contains some 390,000 distinct CDR3 sequences. Sequenced sample: blood T cells: a sorted CD56 or NKG2C T cell subset, CD4+ or CD8+ T cells, or bulk PBMC T cells (not recorded which). This chain uses TRBV27 with TRBJ2-1; the TCRdb call, TRBD1, lacks DNA for checking. The origin of this receptor is a woman aged 50 to 60 in good health. The CDR3: CASSSFGGTGDNEQFF.